This T cell receptor (beta chain) emerged from a study of T-cell reconstitution after alpha-beta-depleted transplantation in children. Study-wide results and caveats: Several hundred graft clones that had expanded were reportedly the source of alpha-beta T cells about two months after transplant. Surviving thymic progenitors and recipient T cells were the source of high TCRbeta diversity at day 60 in some patients.

This clonotype was counted at least ten times. Antigen unknown. The CDR3 loop spans 12 amino acids. CDR1 is DFQATT, CDR2 SNEGSKA, per germline (reference sequence). Trimming stripped 1 base from V and 6 bases from J, with 6 bases between. Library preparation (for TCRbeta) was performed with unique molecular identifiers. TCRdb itself ran the PCR reads through MiXCR, one entry per CDR3 protein. Of hundreds of thousands of distinct CDR3 sequences listed, 13% are singletons. The chain carries TRBV20-1 and TRBJ1-4, with D unclear. The clonotype originates from a girl under 10 years old with congenital amegakaryocytic thrombocytopenia, due to receive a stem cell transplant. This material consisted of PBMCs, taken before TCRalphabeta/CD19-depleted stem cell transplant. Here the CDR3 DNA reads TGCAGTGCTAGAGGCAGCCATGAAAAACTGTTTTTT. Its protein product is CSARGSHEKLFF.